The subject of this entry is one T cell receptor (beta chain). Its antigen remains unidentified. The data were taken from a study of T cell repertoires in cytomegalovirus infection. TCRdb independently ran MiXCR on the reads; one entry per CDR3 protein. In the table there are 40,000 to 60,000 distinct CDR3 sequences, roughly 20% of which are singletons. Germline values: CDR1 SGHTA, CDR2 FQGNSA. The CDR3 is made up of 16 amino acids. V was shortened by 5 bases and J by 6 bases, with 22 bases between the two germline ends. Findings and limits, study-wide: Across the ex vivo response, the dominant clonotypes were HLA-C-restricted CMV-specific TCR beta clonotypes.

This receptor was taken from a human donor in good health (CMV status not recorded). Some clones in this sample may be carry-over from other donors' samples. This sample comprised CD8+ T cells from cultured PBMCs, obtained from culture after CMV antigen stimulation. The chain recombines TRBV7-2 with TRBJ1-2, with D maybe TRBD1 (6 bases). CDR3 loop: CASSPSQGLAVDGYTF. The DNA for the CDR3 is TGTGCCAGCAGCCCATCACAGGGACTGGCGGTGGATGGCTACACCTTC.